A single sample is the source of the 27 T cell receptor beta chains below, sequenced in a study of early T cells in non-severe SARS-CoV-2 infection. TCRdb used MiXCR to reprocess the 5' RACE reads, holding one entry per CDR3 protein. The data hold about 22,000 distinct CDR3 sequences, with just under 4.5% observed a single time. The sample consisted of whole blood. Every receptor here comes from an adult who was a healthcare worker with PCR-confirmed SARS-CoV-2 infection or an uninfected control (not recorded which).

At least ten counts were recorded for this clonotype. This chain links TRBV29-1 with TRBJ2-5; 7 bases are a match to TRBD1. This CDR3 contains 14 residues. CDR1 is SQVTM, CDR2 ANQGSEA, per germline. With V trimmed by 2 bases and J by 5 bases, 8 bases remained unmatched. The CDR3: CSVEKSGGFETQYF. Written as DNA, the CDR3 is TGCAGCGTTGAAAAATCAGGGGGATTCGAGACCCAGTACTTC.

This chain connects TRBV20-1 to TRBJ2-1; the D is unclear. The CDR3 contains 14 residues. The V gene lost 6 bases and the J gene lost 8 bases, with 20 bases spanning the gap. The germline V gene encodes CDR1 DFQATT and CDR2 SNEGSKA (reference sequence). CDR3 sequence reads: CSARRSTKPHEQFF. CDR3 in DNA: TGCAGTGCCCGACGGTCGACGAAGCCACATGAGCAGTTCTTC.

The chain carries TRBV11-2 and TRBJ2-5; TRBD2 agrees at 12 bases. Germline loops: CDR1 SGHAT, CDR2 FQNNGV. This CDR3 has 16 residues. With 1 base clipped from V and 3 bases from J, the junction kept 3 bases outside the gene matches. The CDR3 coding sequence is TGTGCCAGCAGCTTAGCAGCTAGCGGGAGGGAAGAGACCCAGTACTTC. Amino acids: CASSLAASGREETQYF.

At least ten counts were recorded for this clonotype. The V and J genes are TRBV6-6 and TRBJ2-7; no firm D call. CDR1 and CDR2 (germline): MNHNY, SVGAGI (reference sequence). V lost 4 bases and J 2 bases, leaving 12 bases between the germline ends. The CDR3 runs to 14 residues. The CDR3 spells CASSFGLRTYEQYF. The DNA of the CDR3 is TGTGCCAGCAGTTTCGGGCTTCGGACCTACGAGCAGTACTTC.

Ten or more counts support this clonotype. CDR3 amino acids: CASSLSGRTDPTGNTIYF. The CDR3 DNA sequence: TGTGCCAGCAGCTTATCGGGACGAACGGACCCCACTGGAAACACCATATATTTT. The V gene is TRBV7-8, the J gene TRBJ1-3; weak D call: TRBD1 (5 bases). V lost 2 bases, J lost 2 bases, and 19 bases lay in between. The CDR3 is 18 amino acids. CDR1 is SGHVS, CDR2 FQNEAQ, per germline.

This clonotype has a count of ten or more. The CDR3 DNA follows: TGTGCCAGCAGGGACAGGGAAGACACAGATACGCAGTATTTT. Its translation is CASRDREDTDTQYF. This chain links TRBV2 with TRBJ2-3, with 8 bases lining up with TRBD1. The ends lost 6 bases at V and 2 bases at J; junction bases unmatched: 4. The CDR3 runs to 14 residues. The germline V gene has CDR1 SNHLY and CDR2 FYNNEI.

This clonotype was picked up many times. The V gene is TRBV27, the J gene TRBJ1-1; 7 bases match TRBD1. The CDR3 is 14 amino acids. With V trimmed by 6 bases and J by 9 bases, 13 bases remained unmatched. In germline, CDR1 is MNHEY, CDR2 SMNVEV (reference sequence). The CDR3 reads CASSLRQGGLKAFF. The CDR3 nucleotides read TGTGCCAGCAGCCTACGTCAAGGGGGCTTGAAAGCTTTCTTT.

This clonotype has at least ten counts. This chain connects TRBV5-1 to TRBJ2-1; perhaps TRBD2 as D (5 bases). The CDR3 sequence is 16 residues long. V gave up 1 base and J gave up 0 bases, with 11 bases separating them. Germline V gene sequence: CDR1 SGHRS, CDR2 YFSETQ. CDR3 nucleotide sequence: TGCGCCAGCAGCTTGAAGGGTGGGAGCTCCTACAATGAGCAGTTCTTC. The encoded protein is CASSLKGGSSYNEQFF. Full variable domain (outside the CDR3, taken from reference TRBV5-1 and TRBJ2-1): KAGVTQTPRYLIKTRGQQVTLSCSPISGHRSVSWYQQTPGQGLQFLFEYFSETQRNKGNFPGRFSGRQFSNSRSEMNVSTLELGDSALYLCASSLKGGSSYNEQFFGPGTRLTVL.

This clonotype has a count of ten or more. V usage is TRBV9 and J usage is TRBJ1-1; weak D call: TRBD1 (5 bases). The V and J ends lost 2 bases and 4 bases respectively, with 9 bases between them. CDR3 length: 13 residues. CDR1 is SGDLS, CDR2 YYNGEE, per germline. In DNA, the CDR3 is TGTGCCAGCAGCGTGGAGACAGCCACTGAAGCTTTCTTT. Protein: CASSVETATEAFF.

The V and J genes are TRBV6-2 or TRBV6-3 and TRBJ2-7; D call uncertain. The germline V gene encodes CDR1 MNHEY and CDR2 SVGEGT. Trimming left V 6 bases short and J 4 bases short, with 13 bases between. This CDR3 is 13 amino acids long. Here the CDR3 DNA reads TGTGCCAGCAGCTCTGAACTTTCTTACGAGCAGTACTTC. The encoded protein is CASSSELSYEQYF.

This clonotype was picked up a small number of times. The V gene is TRBV7-6, the J gene TRBJ2-1, with a possible D match to TRBD2 (5 bases). The CDR3 runs to 14 residues. The germline V gene has CDR1 SGHVS and CDR2 FNYEAQ. V was cut by 2 bases and J by 8 bases, with 13 bases left in between. The CDR3 sequence: CASSLFSDQHEQFF. The CDR3 DNA follows: TGTGCCAGCAGCTTATTTAGCGATCAGCATGAGCAGTTCTTC. Based on the CDR3 plus reference TRBV7-6 and TRBJ2-1, the full variable domain is GAGVSQSPRYKVTKRGQDVALRCDPISGHVSLYWYRQALGQGPEFLTYFNYEAQQDKSGLPNDRFSAERPEGSISTLTIQRTEQRDSAMYRCASSLFSDQHEQFFGPGTRLTVL.

This clonotype came up many times. The rearrangement joins TRBV2 to TRBJ2-3; D gene ambiguous. The ends were cut back, 8 bases at V and 0 bases at J, with 24 bases in the middle. Germline-derived CDR1 and CDR2 are SNHLY and FYNNEI. The CDR3 is 18 residues long. CDR3 loop: CASGELRSPQSSTDTQYF. The CDR3 nucleotides are TGTGCCAGCGGCGAACTTCGATCCCCCCAATCAAGCACAGATACGCAGTATTTT.

This clonotype was counted between two and nine times. This chain connects TRBV20-1 to TRBJ1-2; D unclear. The CDR3 has 11 residues. The V gene's germline CDR1 is DFQATT and CDR2 SNEGSKA (reference sequence). V lost 7 bases, J lost 0 bases, and 6 bases lay in between. The CDR3 DNA follows: TGCAGTGTCCAGGCTAACTATGGCTACACCTTC. Its translation: CSVQANYGYTF.

This clonotype was counted a few times. The rearrangement joins TRBV6-6 to TRBJ2-7; TRBD1 aligns across 8 bases. V shed 0 bases and J 4 bases; nucleotides not matched to a gene: 8. CDR1 and CDR2 from the germline V gene are MNHNY and SVGAGI (reference sequence). CDR3 size: 16 residues. The CDR3 loop is CASSYSTGAIQYEQYF. CDR3 sequence (DNA): TGTGCCAGCAGTTACTCGACAGGGGCAATACAATACGAGCAGTACTTC.

This clonotype was detected ten times or more. V gene TRBV5-4 combines with J gene TRBJ2-1, with 9 nucleotides matching TRBD2. Germline V gene data show CDR1 as SGHNT and CDR2 as YYREEE (reference sequence). J was trimmed by 2 bases and V by 1 base; bases with no gene match: 4. The CDR3 covers 16 residues. Written as DNA, the CDR3 is TGTGCCAGCAGCTTGAAAGCGGGAGGACCCTACAATGAGCAGTTCTTC. Protein product: CASSLKAGGPYNEQFF.

This clonotype appeared many times. The chain recombines TRBV10-2 with TRBJ2-5; tentative D call: TRBD2 (5 bases). The germline V and J ends were trimmed by 6 bases and 4 bases, with 12 bases remaining between them. The CDR3 covers 13 residues. Looked up from germline, CDR1 is WSHSY and CDR2 is SAAADI. CDR3 in DNA: TGCGCCAGCAGCCCTAGCCTGGTAGAGACCCAGTACTTC. Its protein product is CASSPSLVETQYF.

In its sample, this clonotype was seen many times. This chain links TRBV7-2 with TRBJ2-5; 7 bases map to TRBD2. CDR1 is SGHTA and CDR2 is FQGNSA in the germline V gene. Trimming removed 5 bases from V and 3 bases from J; junction bases left unmatched: 12. CDR3 length: 16 residues. The CDR3 is CASSKRRGLGEETQYF. The DNA of the CDR3 is TGTGCCAGCAGCAAACGGCGGGGGTTGGGAGAAGAGACCCAGTACTTC.

This clonotype is labeled medium-sized. The rearrangement joins TRBV4-3 to TRBJ2-6; D is uncertain. This CDR3 contains 16 residues. CDR1 and CDR2 from the germline V gene are LGHNA and YSLEER. Trimming removed 4 bases from V and 0 bases from J, with 10 bases in between. The CDR3 loop reads CASSPDFSSGANVLTF. CDR3 nucleotides: TGCGCCAGCAGCCCGGATTTCAGCTCTGGGGCCAACGTCCTGACTTTC.

This chain's CDR3 is CASRSAGEVDTQYF. Here the CDR3 DNA reads TGTGCCAGCAGATCAGCGGGAGAAGTGGATACGCAGTATTTT. This sequence joins TRBV6-5 and TRBJ2-3; 8 bases are shared with TRBD2. The CDR3 length is 14 residues. V trimming: 6 bases; J trimming: 6 bases; junction bases outside the gene matches: 8. Germline V lookup: CDR1 MNHEY, CDR2 SVGAGI.

This clonotype was observed at least ten times. V is TRBV9 and J is TRBJ2-3, with D possibly matching TRBD2 (6 bases). Trimming took 4 bases from V and 0 from J, leaving 18 bases between them. This CDR3 comprises 17 residues. Germline CDR1 reads SGDLS; CDR2 reads YYNGEE. The CDR3 sequence: CASSPFGGSGSTDTQYF. CDR3 nucleotide sequence: TGTGCCAGCAGCCCCTTCGGGGGAAGCGGGAGCACAGATACGCAGTATTTT.

This clonotype occurred many times. The chain joins TRBV7-9 to TRBJ2-7, with D possibly matching TRBD2 (7 bases). The CDR3 runs 14 residues. The V and J ends lost 1 base and 7 bases respectively, with 14 bases between them. The germline V gene has CDR1 SEHNR and CDR2 FQNEAQ (reference sequence). The CDR3, as DNA: TGTGCCAGCAGCTTAGTAACAGGGAGGGAAGAGCAGTACTTC. Its translation is CASSLVTGREEQYF. Full variable domain (remainder filled in from reference TRBV7-9 and TRBJ2-7): DTGVSQNPRHKITKRGQNVTFRCDPISEHNRLYWYRQTLGQGPEFLTYFQNEAQLEKSRLLSDRFSAERPKGSFSTLEIQRTEQGDSAMYLCASSLVTGREEQYFGPGTRLTVT.

This clonotype showed up many times. The chain joins TRBV10-3 to TRBJ2-1; unclear D gene. Germline loops: CDR1 ENHRY, CDR2 SYGVKD. Deletions cut 8 bases from V and 8 bases from J, with 10 bases between. This CDR3 has 11 residues. This CDR3 is CAIGSSDEQFF. In DNA, the CDR3 is TGTGCCATCGGTAGCTCGGATGAGCAGTTCTTC.

The chain is built from TRBV12-3 or TRBV12-4 and TRBJ1-3; D gene unclear. With 6 bases removed from V and 0 bases from J, the gap between germline ends came to 9 bases. The CDR3 is 14 amino acids. CDR3 amino acids: CASRVSSSGNTIYF. Here the CDR3 DNA reads TGTGCCAGCAGAGTCTCCTCCTCTGGAAACACCATATATTTT.

This clonotype was recorded at least ten times. The J gene is TRBJ2-7, the V gene TRBV7-9; tentative D call: TRBD1 (6 bases). Germline V gene sequence: CDR1 SEHNR, CDR2 FQNEAQ (reference sequence). Trimming took 4 bases from V and 0 from J, leaving 13 bases between them. The CDR3 sequence is 15 residues long. DNA of the CDR3: TGTGCCAGCAGCTCAGGAGGACAGCTCTCCTACGAGCAGTACTTC. This translates into CASSSGGQLSYEQYF. The whole variable domain, remainder taken from reference TRBV7-9 and TRBJ2-7, is DTGVSQNPRHKITKRGQNVTFRCDPISEHNRLYWYRQTLGQGPEFLTYFQNEAQLEKSRLLSDRFSAERPKGSFSTLEIQRTEQGDSAMYLCASSSGGQLSYEQYFGPGTRLTVT.

The V call is TRBV7-8, the J call TRBJ1-1; no clear D. Between the trimmed V and J ends, which lost 5 bases and 1 base, there was a span of 17 bases. The CDR3 is made up of 16 amino acids. The germline V gene has CDR1 SGHVS and CDR2 FQNEAQ. The DNA of the CDR3 is TGTGCCAGCAGCCACCCGGTTCAAAGGAAGAACACTGAAGCTTTCTTT. Translation: CASSHPVQRKNTEAFF.

Many counts were recorded for this clonotype. CDR3 DNA sequence: TGCAGTGCTAGTCTAGGCTCCTACGAGCAGTACTTC. Amino acids: CSASLGSYEQYF. The chain is built from TRBV20-1 and TRBJ2-7; D is undetermined. In germline, CDR1 is DFQATT, CDR2 SNEGSKA (reference sequence). The V end was cut by 3 bases, the J end by 0 bases, with 6 bases between. This CDR3 contains 12 residues.

This clonotype has ten or more counts. The chain couples TRBV28 to TRBJ2-7; 9 bases align to TRBD1. The CDR3 runs 14 residues. Looked up from germline, CDR1 is MDHEN and CDR2 is SYDVKM. V shed 5 bases, J shed 9 bases, and the junction held 11 bases outside the gene matches. In DNA form, the CDR3 reads TGTGCCAGCAGTCCACCGGGACAGGGCTTTGCGCAGTACTTC. Translating gives CASSPPGQGFAQYF.